These T cell receptor beta chains were read from a single sample in a study of cytomegalovirus exposure and HLA in healthy donors. Sequencing was performed with immunoSEQ multiplex PCR; in TCRdb, only in-frame clones are kept and a portion is missing. The sample data list fewer than 150,000 clones. The sequencing input was PBMCs. These receptors were taken from a man younger than 35 in good health and CMV-seronegative. Each CDR3 is given with its conserved first and last residue. The D gene is left open where the match is weak.

d_gene: .; j_gene: TRBJ2-1; v_gene: TRBV6-1; CDR3nt: TGTGCCAGCATCCGGGTCCCCTACAATGAGCGGTTCTTC; CDR3aa: CASIRVPYNERFF
d_gene: .; j_gene: TRBJ2-7; v_gene: TRBV28; CDR3nt: TGTGCCAGCAGGGACTACTCCTACGAGCAGTACTTC; CDR3aa: CASRDYSYEQYF
d_gene: TRBD2; j_gene: TRBJ2-1; v_gene: TRBV4-1; CDR3nt: TGCGCCAGCAGCCAATCTAGCGGATATTACAATGAGCAGTTCTTC; CDR3aa: CASSQSSGYYNEQFF
d_gene: TRBD2; j_gene: TRBJ2-2; v_gene: TRBV7-6; CDR3nt: TGTGCCAGCAGCCTTAGCGGGAGAGGCGGGGAGCTGTTTTTT; CDR3aa: CASSLSGRGGELFF
d_gene: .; j_gene: TRBJ2-1; v_gene: TRBV6-8; CDR3nt: TGTGCCAGCGTTGGACGGGGGAGCTCCTACAATGAGCAGTTCTTC; CDR3aa: CASVGRGSSYNEQFF
d_gene: .; j_gene: TRBJ1-1; v_gene: TRBV7-6; CDR3nt: TGTGCCAGCAGCTTAGGATCAGGGCCGAACACTGAAGCTTTCTTT; CDR3aa: CASSLGSGPNTEAFF
d_gene: TRBD2; j_gene: TRBJ2-3; v_gene: TRBV11-3; CDR3nt: TGTGCCAGCAGCTCCGGGGTAGCGGGCTGGAGCACAGATACGCAGTATTTT; CDR3aa: CASSSGVAGWSTDTQYF
d_gene: .; j_gene: TRBJ1-4; v_gene: TRBV5-1; CDR3nt: TGCGCCAGCGCCGGCTCTGGGGGGGGCACTAATGAAAAACTGTTTTTT; CDR3aa: CASAGSGGGTNEKLFF
d_gene: TRBD1; j_gene: TRBJ2-6; v_gene: TRBV5-1; CDR3nt: TGCGCCAGCAGCTTGGGGACAGGGGGTATCTCTGGGGCCAACGTCCTGACTTTC; CDR3aa: CASSLGTGGISGANVLTF
d_gene: .; j_gene: TRBJ2-7; v_gene: TRBV7-9; CDR3nt: TGTGCCAGCAGCTCGACTCCTACCTACGAGCAGTACTTC; CDR3aa: CASSSTPTYEQYF
d_gene: TRBD1; j_gene: TRBJ1-2; v_gene: TRBV19; CDR3nt: TGTGCCAGTAGTTCTTGGACAGGGGACTATGGCTACACCTTC; CDR3aa: CASSSWTGDYGYTF
d_gene: TRBD1; j_gene: TRBJ2-1; v_gene: TRBV5-4; CDR3nt: TGTGCCAGCAGCCCCTGGGACAGGGGGCCGCGCAGCTCCTACAATGAGCAGTTCTTC; CDR3aa: CASSPWDRGPRSSYNEQFF
d_gene: .; j_gene: TRBJ2-1; v_gene: TRBV6-5; CDR3nt: TGTGCCAGCATGGTCAGCGACTACTACAATGAGCAGTTCTTC; CDR3aa: CASMVSDYYNEQFF
d_gene: .; j_gene: TRBJ1-1; v_gene: TRBV5-4; CDR3nt: TGTGCCAGCAGCTCGCTCGGGGAGGACACTGAAGCTTTCTTT; CDR3aa: CASSSLGEDTEAFF
d_gene: .; j_gene: TRBJ2-7; v_gene: TRBV6-5; CDR3nt: TGTGCCAGCAGCGACAGGAACATCTACGAGCAGTACTTC; CDR3aa: CASSDRNIYEQYF
d_gene: .; j_gene: TRBJ1-5; v_gene: TRBV7-9; CDR3nt: TGTGCCAGCAGCTTAGTGAGCCAATGGCCCCAGCATTTT; CDR3aa: CASSLVSQWPQHF
d_gene: .; j_gene: TRBJ2-3; v_gene: TRBV10-1; CDR3nt: TGCGCCAGCAGTGGGACCCGGGGGTACACAGATACGCAGTATTTT; CDR3aa: CASSGTRGYTDTQYF
d_gene: TRBD1; j_gene: TRBJ1-5; v_gene: TRBV18; CDR3nt: TGTGCCAGCTCACCGGGACAGAGCAATCAGCCCCAGCATTTT; CDR3aa: CASSPGQSNQPQHF
d_gene: TRBD1; j_gene: TRBJ1-5; v_gene: TRBV6-5; CDR3nt: TGTGCCAGCAGTCGGACAGGGGTTCTTCAGCCCCAGCATTTT; CDR3aa: CASSRTGVLQPQHF
d_gene: TRBD1; j_gene: TRBJ1-4; v_gene: TRBV7-8; CDR3nt: TGTGCCAGCAGCTTCCTACTAGGGACAGGGACCGAAAAACTGTTTTTT; CDR3aa: CASSFLLGTGTEKLFF